This T cell receptor (beta chain) appears in the sequencing data of a study of blood T cells in healthy people across ages. This CDR3 has 16 residues. Germline CDR1 DFQATT, CDR2 SNEGSKA (reference sequence). V dropped 5 bases and J dropped 6; count of bases not matched to a gene: 8. A J-beta primer mix and a sample-barcoded 5' primer were used in a second PCR of about 7 to 12 cycles. Each CDR3 protein gets one entry after TCRdb re-called the 5' RACE reads with MiXCR. Here the sample spans about 1,600,000 distinct CDR3 sequences, about 40% being singletons. The sequence came from a woman between 18 and 29 years old in good health. The chain has TRBV20-1 and TRBJ2-1; TRBD2 agrees at 15 bases. Sequencing input: blood. The CDR3 loop is CSAASGTSGGTNEQFF. The DNA for the CDR3 is TGCAGTGCTGCATCCGGGACTAGCGGGGGGACCAATGAGCAGTTCTTC.